This passage covers 27 T cell receptor beta chains from one sample sequenced in a study of T cell changes during pregnancy in multiple sclerosis. Profiling relied on immunoSEQ multiplex PCR, and the TCRdb table lists in-frame clones only, not all of them. This sample has under 90,000 clones; approximately 92% occur once, and the top ten carry roughly 3.6%. Sample: peripheral blood, taken after pregnancy. The receptors shown here come from a female donor in good health, enrolled as a control in a pregnancy study.

The chain recombines TRBV6-5 with TRBJ1-2; TRBD1 is a possible D gene (6 bases). Germline V lookup: CDR1 MNHEY, CDR2 SVGAGI. V was pared by 3 bases and J by 6 bases, with 11 bases between. CDR3 length equals 13 residues. CDR3 DNA sequence: TGTGCCAGCAGTTATGTGTGGGGGCATGGCTACACCTTC. Its protein is CASSYVWGHGYTF.

This clone showed up just once. CDR3 DNA sequence: TGTGCCAGCAGCGGGCCACAGGTGAGCACAGATACGCAGTATTTT. Protein sequence: CASSGPQVSTDTQYF. This chain links TRBV7-8 with TRBJ2-3; D might be TRBD1 (5 bases). This CDR3 has 15 amino acids. Germline V gene data show CDR1 as SGHVS and CDR2 as FQNEAQ. Trimming took 5 bases from V and 0 from J, leaving 12 bases between them.

The gene calls are TRBV27 and TRBJ2-2; 8 positions match TRBD1. V shed 4 bases and J 3 bases; nucleotides not matched to a gene: 4. CDR3 length: 15 amino acids. Germline CDR1 is MNHEY and CDR2 is SMNVEV (reference sequence). CDR3 amino acids: CASSSTGVHTGELFF. CDR3 DNA: TGTGCCAGCAGTTCGACAGGGGTTCACACCGGGGAGCTGTTTTTT.

The rearrangement links TRBV7-8 to TRBJ1-5; TRBD1 agrees at 7 bases. The CDR3 length is 14 residues. The V gene's germline CDR1 is SGHVS and CDR2 FQNEAQ. V trimming: 5 bases; J trimming: 10 bases; junction bases outside the gene matches: 11. CDR3 DNA: TGTGCCAGCAGCCTCGACAGGGTACGAGGTCCCCAGCATTTT. It codes for CASSLDRVRGPQHF.

This sequence joins TRBV7-2 and TRBJ1-4; TRBD1 is a possible D gene (5 bases). Trimming removed 1 base from V and 8 bases from J, with 14 bases in between. The length of the CDR3 is 15 residues. Looked up from germline, CDR1 is SGHTA and CDR2 is FQGNSA. The CDR3 is CASSLVGRVGEKLFF. CDR3 DNA sequence: TGTGCCAGCAGCTTAGTAGGCAGGGTTGGGGAAAAACTGTTTTTT.

V is TRBV28 and J is TRBJ1-2, with D tentatively TRBD1 (5 bases). V gave up 2 bases and J gave up 5 bases, with 9 bases separating them. CDR1 and CDR2 from the germline V gene are MDHEN and SYDVKM. This CDR3 spans 13 amino acids. This CDR3 is CASSLGAQYGYTF. As DNA, the CDR3 is TGTGCCAGCAGTTTAGGGGCACAGTATGGCTACACCTTC.

The chain is built from TRBV5-4 and TRBJ2-3; TRBD2 matches 7 bases. V lost 4 bases and J lost 4; bases outside the gene matches: 9. Germline V gene data show CDR1 as SGHNT and CDR2 as YYREEE (reference sequence). This CDR3 contains 15 residues. This CDR3 reads CASSKTPSGSDTQYF. The CDR3 DNA sequence: TGTGCCAGCAGCAAGACGCCTAGCGGTTCAGATACGCAGTATTTT.

V and J are TRBV6-1 and TRBJ2-7, with 9 bases aligning to TRBD2. This CDR3 spans 18 amino acids. The V gene's germline CDR1 is MNHNS and CDR2 SASEGT. J was trimmed by 7 bases and V by 4 bases; bases with no gene match: 20. The CDR3 sequence is CASSGQGGSAGGVYEQYF. The CDR3 DNA is TGTGCCAGCAGTGGCCAGGGAGGTTCAGCGGGGGGAGTTTATGAGCAGTACTTC.

The rearrangement uses TRBV28 and TRBJ1-4, with TRBD1 matching over 9 bases. With V trimmed by 5 bases and J by 6 bases, 4 bases remained unmatched. CDR1 is MDHEN, CDR2 SYDVKM, per germline. The CDR3 contains 14 residues. CDR3 amino acids: CASSLDRGDEKLFF. CDR3 nucleotides: TGTGCCAGCAGTCTCGACAGGGGGGATGAAAAACTGTTTTTT.

This chain uses TRBV28 with TRBJ2-3; no firm D call. Trimming cost V 8 bases and J 6 bases, with 15 bases left between them. CDR3 size: 13 residues. Germline V gene lookup returns CDR1 MDHEN and CDR2 SYDVKM. The DNA for the CDR3 is TGTGCCAGCGGAAGCCCGCAGAGGGATACGCAGTATTTT. It is translated as CASGSPQRDTQYF.

This clone was seen a few times. The J gene is TRBJ2-1, the V gene TRBV2; D may be TRBD1 (6 bases). This CDR3 region has 14 residues. Trimming took off 6 bases at V and 5 bases at J, with 14 bases between the two ends. The germline CDR1 and CDR2 sequences are SNHLY and FYNNEI. The CDR3 sequence is CASRDGGPNNEQFF. CDR3 nucleotides: TGTGCCAGCAGGGATGGGGGCCCTAACAATGAGCAGTTCTTC.

This chain connects TRBV7-2 to TRBJ2-5, with 12 positions matching TRBD2. This CDR3 has 15 amino acids. Germline V gene sequence: CDR1 SGHTA, CDR2 FQGNSA. The V gene end was trimmed by 5 bases and the J gene end by 6 bases; junction bases not matched to a gene: 7. The CDR3 coding sequence is TGTGCCAGCAGCCCCACCGGGACTAGCGGGCAGACCCAGTACTTC. Residues: CASSPTGTSGQTQYF. The full variable domain, its missing parts supplied by reference TRBV7-2 and TRBJ2-5, is GAGVSQSPSNKVTEKGKDVELRCDPISGHTALYWYRQSLGQGLEFLIYFQGNSAPDKSGLPSDRFSAERTGGSVSTLTIQRTQQEDSAVYLCASSPTGTSGQTQYFGPGTRLLVL.

This rearrangement joins TRBV28 to TRBJ2-7; 11 bases are a match to TRBD2. Germline V gene lookup returns CDR1 MDHEN and CDR2 SYDVKM. J gave up 6 bases and V 1 base, and 5 bases lay outside the gene matches. The CDR3 loop spans 15 amino acids. This CDR3 reads CASSLFRLAGGEQYF. For the CDR3, the DNA is TGTGCCAGCAGTTTATTTCGGCTAGCGGGAGGCGAGCAGTACTTC. The variable domain in full, with the rest retrieved from reference TRBV28 and TRBJ2-7, is DVKVTQSSRYLVKRTGEKVFLECVQDMDHENMFWYRQDPGLGLRLIYFSYDVKMKEKGDIPEGYSVSREKKERFSLILESASTNQTSMYLCASSLFRLAGGEQYFGPGTRLTVT.

The chain combines TRBV5-8 with TRBJ1-5; D call uncertain. Between the trimmed V and J ends, which lost 2 bases and 3 bases, there was a span of 27 bases. Germline lookup yields CDR1 SGHTS and CDR2 YDEGEE. The CDR3 totals 20 residues. CDR3 bases: TGTGCCAGCAGCTTTTCCTTTTCCTCCGGTCGCGTGAGCCTCAATCAGCCCCAGCATTTT. The encoded protein is CASSFSFSSGRVSLNQPQHF. Full variable domain (remainder filled in from reference TRBV5-8 and TRBJ1-5): EAGVTQSPTHLIKTRGQQATLRCSPISGHTSVYWYQQALGLGLQFLLWYDEGEERNRGNFPPRFSGRQFPNYSSELNVNALELEDSALYLCASSFSFSSGRVSLNQPQHFGDGTRLSIL.

The chain carries TRBV7-2 and TRBJ2-1; D gene uncertain. There are 12 residues in the CDR3. Trimming took 5 bases from V and 9 from J, leaving 11 bases between them. Germline CDR1 reads SGHTA; CDR2 reads FQGNSA. CDR3 sequence reads: CASSRPGFEQFF. The CDR3 DNA reads as TGTGCCAGCAGCCGTCCTGGCTTTGAGCAGTTCTTC.

V gene TRBV15 combines with J gene TRBJ1-3; TRBD1 matches 7 bases. V dropped 6 bases and J dropped 2; count of bases not matched to a gene: 10. The CDR3 consists of 16 residues. In germline, CDR1 is LNHNV, CDR2 YYDKDF (reference sequence). The CDR3 spells CATRVGGRGTGNTIYF. For the CDR3, the DNA is TGTGCCACCAGGGTCGGTGGCAGGGGGACTGGAAACACCATATATTTT.

V gene TRBV5-4 combines with J gene TRBJ1-4, with TRBD1 matching 7 bases. The CDR3 runs 14 residues. From germline, CDR1 is SGHNT and CDR2 YYREEE (reference sequence). V lost 1 base and J lost 8; bases outside the gene matches: 5. Written as DNA, the CDR3 is TGTGCCAGCAGCTTGTGGGACAGTCGGGAAAAACTGTTTTTT. It codes for CASSLWDSREKLFF. The full variable domain, its missing parts supplied by reference TRBV5-4 and TRBJ1-4, is ETGVTQSPTHLIKTRGQQVTLRCSSQSGHNTVSWYQQALGQGPQFIFQYYREEENGRGNFPPRFSGLQFPNYSSELNVNALELDDSALYLCASSLWDSREKLFFGSGTQLSVL.

The V and J genes are TRBV7-9 and TRBJ2-5; D is ambiguous. The CDR3 totals 13 residues. Germline CDR1 reads SEHNR; CDR2 reads FQNEAQ (reference sequence). The V gene lost 4 bases and the J gene lost 1 base, with 7 bases spanning the gap. The chain's CDR3 is CASSYKRQETQYF. For the CDR3, the DNA is TGTGCCAGCAGCTACAAGCGCCAAGAGACCCAGTACTTC. The variable domain in full, completed from reference TRBV7-9 and TRBJ2-5, reads DTGVSQNPRHKITKRGQNVTFRCDPISEHNRLYWYRQTLGQGPEFLTYFQNEAQLEKSRLLSDRFSAERPKGSFSTLEIQRTEQGDSAMYLCASSYKRQETQYFGPGTRLLVL.

The rearrangement uses TRBV28 and TRBJ2-7, with unresolved D. CDR1 MDHEN and CDR2 SYDVKM come from the germline V gene. Trimming stripped 11 bases from V and 5 bases from J, with 22 bases between. CDR3 length equals 14 residues. The CDR3 region has the DNA TGTGCCTCCCTGCCCCAGTACGCTTTCCACGAGCAGTACTTC. Its protein is CASLPQYAFHEQYF.

This chain connects TRBV15 to TRBJ2-2; D is ambiguous. This CDR3 has 17 amino acids. V was cut by 0 bases and J by 1 base, with 12 bases left in between. CDR1 and CDR2 (germline): LNHNV, YYDKDF (reference sequence). The CDR3 region is CATSRDRLQENTGELFF. The CDR3 DNA reads as TGTGCCACCAGCAGAGATAGATTGCAGGAGAACACCGGGGAGCTGTTTTTT.

The chain links TRBV6-5 to TRBJ2-3, with D unclear. This CDR3 contains 13 residues. Trimming stripped 4 bases from V and 6 bases from J, with 11 bases between. Germline V gene data show CDR1 as MNHEY and CDR2 as SVGAGI. The CDR3 DNA follows: TGTGCCAGCAGTTCGATCCCCCGGGATACGCAGTATTTT. It is translated as CASSSIPRDTQYF.

The V and J genes are TRBV4-1 and TRBJ2-7; a weak D match, TRBD2 (6 bases). Germline loops: CDR1 MGHRA, CDR2 YSYEKL. This CDR3 contains 14 residues. V lost 0 bases, J lost 7 bases, and 13 bases lay in between. CDR3 in DNA: TGCGCCAGCAGCCAAGATCCCCGGGAGCAAGAGCAGTACTTC. Protein: CASSQDPREQEQYF.

The chain uses TRBV27 and TRBJ1-5; possible D gene TRBD1, 5 bases. The CDR3 has 13 residues. Germline V gene data show CDR1 as MNHEY and CDR2 as SMNVEV (reference sequence). V lost 6 bases, J lost 6 bases, and 12 bases lay in between. The CDR3 region is CASSQGGSQPQHF. CDR3 bases: TGTGCCAGCAGCCAGGGAGGTTCTCAGCCCCAGCATTTT.

There are a few counts of this clone. The CDR3 nucleotides are TGTGCTAGTGGAAAGGACACGAGAGCTGAAGCTTTCTTT. Translating it yields CASGKDTRAEAFF. The gene calls are TRBV12-5 and TRBJ1-1, with a possible D match to TRBD1 (5 bases). The CDR3 extends over 13 amino acids. Trimming stripped 6 bases from V and 6 bases from J, with 14 bases between. CDR1 LGHNT and CDR2 FRNRAP come from the germline V gene.

CDR3 residues: CSVDSGATFDEQFF. The CDR3 DNA reads TGCAGCGTTGACAGCGGGGCAACGTTCGATGAGCAGTTCTTC. J is TRBJ2-1 and V is TRBV29-1, with 7 bases aligning to TRBD2. CDR1 is SQVTM, CDR2 ANQGSEA, per germline. The CDR3 has 14 amino acids. The V and J ends lost 3 bases and 8 bases, in that order; junction bases with no gene match: 10.

The V call is TRBV4-2, the J call TRBJ2-2, with 7 bases matching TRBD1. The CDR3 length is 16 residues. CDR1 is LGHNA and CDR2 is YNFKEQ in the germline V gene. Unmatched junction bases numbered 9, after V lost 8 bases and J lost 0 bases. The CDR3 DNA sequence: TGTGCCAGCGAAGTGGGACAGAACGCGAACACCGGGGAGCTGTTTTTT. Protein product: CASEVGQNANTGELFF.

This chain connects TRBV2 to TRBJ1-3; D uncertain. V was shortened by 3 bases and J by 0 bases, with 12 bases between the two germline ends. The CDR3 extends over 16 amino acids. Germline lookup yields CDR1 SNHLY and CDR2 FYNNEI. The CDR3 protein is CASSEGRSFSGNTIYF. The CDR3 DNA follows: TGTGCCAGCAGTGAGGGCAGATCGTTCTCTGGAAACACCATATATTTT.